These 2 T cell receptor beta chains were all obtained from the same sample, sequenced in a study of T cell responses to AZD1222 COVID-19 vaccine. Method: immunoSEQ multiplex PCR; TCRdb's copy keeps in-frame clones and lacks some. The sample holds tens of thousands of clones, about 92% seen once. The sequenced sample was peripheral blood, obtained on day 0 of AZD1222 vaccination. These receptors were obtained from an adult in good health.

The chain uses TRBV6-5 and TRBJ1-2; 7 nucleotides match TRBD1. The trim removed 6 bases at V and 8 bases at J, leaving 12 bases unmatched. The V gene's germline CDR1 is MNHEY and CDR2 SVGAGI. The CDR3 length is 14 residues. CDR3 DNA: TGTGCCAGCAGGGCCTCAGGGGGGCCCAGGGGCTACACCTTC. It yields the protein CASRASGGPRGYTF.

The chain carries TRBV2 and TRBJ2-1; 8 bases line up with TRBD2. J gave up 6 bases and V 8 bases, and 18 bases lay outside the gene matches. Germline-derived CDR1 and CDR2 are SNHLY and FYNNEI. This CDR3 contains 17 residues. CDR3 amino acids: CASGPRVAGLLSNEQFF. Here the CDR3 DNA reads TGTGCCAGCGGGCCTCGGGTAGCGGGGTTATTGAGCAATGAGCAGTTCTTC.